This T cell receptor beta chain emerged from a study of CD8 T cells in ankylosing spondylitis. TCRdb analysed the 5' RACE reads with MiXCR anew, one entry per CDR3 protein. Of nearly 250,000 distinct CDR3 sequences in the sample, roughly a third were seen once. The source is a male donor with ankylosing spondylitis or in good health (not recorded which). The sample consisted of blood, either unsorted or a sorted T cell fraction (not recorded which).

DNA of the CDR3: TGTGCCAGCAGCCTCGATATTTGGGCCGGCGAGCAGTACTTC. It specifies CASSLDIWAGEQYF. J is TRBJ2-7 and V is TRBV5-6; no reliable D call. Germline V gene data show CDR1 as SGHDT and CDR2 as YYEEEE. The V end lost 4 bases, the J end lost 6 bases, and 17 bases lay between the germline ends. This CDR3 region has 14 residues.